What follows are 7 T cell receptor beta chains derived from one specimen sequenced in a study of blood T cells in healthy people across ages. Alongside a J-beta primer mix, a sample-barcoded 5' primer served in a second PCR lasting roughly 6 to 12 cycles. TCRdb redid the calling of the 5' RACE reads with MiXCR, one entry per CDR3 protein. The sample includes around 870,000 distinct CDR3 sequences, about 28% of them seen just once. Material: blood. These receptors originate from a woman of 80 years or more in good health.

On this clonotype itself: This clone may be a read error of a much larger clone one base away. CDR3 DNA sequence: TGCAGTGCTTCCGGCGGGACAGGGGGCAATTCACCCCTCCACTTT. Translating it yields CSASGGTGGNSPLHF. J is TRBJ1-6 and V is TRBV20-1; 12 bases are shared with TRBD1. From germline, CDR1 is DFQATT and CDR2 SNEGSKA (reference sequence). V lost 5 bases to trimming and J lost 7 bases; unmatched junction nucleotides: 6. The CDR3 loop spans 15 amino acids.

This clonotype was found many times. CDR3 nucleotides: TGCGCCAGCAGCCTTGAACCCCCTAGCGGAACTAGCACAGATACGCAGTATTTT. Translating it yields CASSLEPPSGTSTDTQYF. The chain combines TRBV4-3 with TRBJ2-3; 7 bases fit TRBD2. This CDR3 spans 18 amino acids. V shed 4 bases and J 0 bases; nucleotides not matched to a gene: 13. Looked up from germline, CDR1 is LGHNA and CDR2 is YSLEER.

As concerns this clonotype: A much larger clone lies one base from this, so it may be a read error. The V call is TRBV14, the J call TRBJ2-1, with D possibly matching TRBD1 (5 bases). The CDR3 sequence is 13 residues long. Per germline, CDR1 SGHDN and CDR2 FVKESK. This CDR3 is CTSAQGNFNEQFF. In DNA form, the CDR3 reads TGTACCAGCGCCCAGGGAAACTTCAATGAGCAGTTCTTC.

Concerning this clonotype: This may come from a read error, since a much larger clone is one base off. This chain uses TRBV28 with TRBJ2-6; D possibly corresponds to TRBD1 (5 bases). The CDR3 loop spans 12 amino acids. Per the germline V gene, CDR1 is MDHEN and CDR2 is SYDVKM. CDR3 in amino acids: CASGAGANVRTF. CDR3 DNA: TGTGCCAGCGGAGCTGGGGCCAACGTCCGGACTTTC. Full variable domain (rest looked up from reference TRBV28 and TRBJ2-6): DVKVTQSSRYLVKRTGEKVFLECVQDMDHENMFWYRQDPGLGLRLIYFSYDVKMKEKGDIPEGYSVSREKKERFSLILESASTNQTSMYLCASGAGANVRTFGAGSRLTVL.

In this sample, this clonotype turned up a few times. This sequence joins TRBV25-1 and TRBJ2-1, with no clear D. In germline, CDR1 is MGHDK, CDR2 SYGVNS. The germline V and J ends were trimmed by 2 bases and 2 bases, with 10 bases remaining between them. This CDR3 is built from 15 residues. In DNA form, the CDR3 reads TGTGCCAGCAGTGAACCTGAACGGACCTACAATGAGCAGTTCTTC. Its translation: CASSEPERTYNEQFF.

The table lists this clonotype with a few counts. This chain uses TRBV5-5 with TRBJ2-3, with D unresolved. There are 14 residues in the CDR3. The germline V and J ends were trimmed by 0 bases and 5 bases, with 10 bases remaining between them. The germline CDR1 and CDR2 sequences are SGHKS and YYEKEE (reference sequence). The CDR3 reads CASSLGSPGDTQYF. CDR3 DNA: TGTGCCAGCAGCTTGGGGTCACCTGGAGATACGCAGTATTTT. Together with reference TRBV5-5 and TRBJ2-3, the CDR3 gives the full variable domain: DAGVTQSPTHLIKTRGQQVTLRCSPISGHKSVSWYQQVLGQGPQFIFQYYEKEERGRGNFPDRFSARQFPNYSSELNVNALLLGDSALYLCASSLGSPGDTQYFGPGTRLTVL.

About this clonotype itself: A much more abundant neighbour one base away suggests this may be a read error. V and J are TRBV9 and TRBJ2-3; D is unresolved. Germline-derived CDR1 and CDR2 are SGDLS and YYNGEE. The V gene lost 1 base and the J gene lost 6 bases, with 9 bases spanning the gap. CDR3 size: 13 residues. CDR3 region: CASSVSGRDTQYF. In DNA, the CDR3 is TGTGCCAGCAGCGTATCGGGTAGGGATACGCAGTATTTT.